The 23 T cell receptor beta chains below all came from one sample that was sequenced in a study of CD8 T cells in ankylosing spondylitis. Findings and limits, study-wide: The study identified a TCR beta motif of seven or eight highly homologous variants that appeared characteristic of ankylosing spondylitis blood.

MiXCR was run by TCRdb on the 5' RACE reads, yielding one entry per CDR3 protein. Altogether about 220,000 distinct CDR3 sequences are present, about 17% being singletons, with the ten largest covering about 44%. No cognate antigen is known for these TCRs. The sequenced material came from blood, either unsorted or a sorted T cell fraction (not recorded which). The receptor set was obtained from a male donor with ankylosing spondylitis.

The chain combines TRBV15 with TRBJ2-1; 7 bases map to TRBD1. CDR3 length: 14 amino acids. In germline, CDR1 is LNHNV, CDR2 YYDKDF (reference sequence). The V gene end was trimmed by 4 bases and the J gene end by 6 bases; junction bases not matched to a gene: 6. As DNA, the CDR3 is TGTGCCACCAGCAAAACCGACAGGGTCAATGAGCAGTTCTTC. Translating gives CATSKTDRVNEQFF.

Only one count was recorded for this clonotype. V and J are TRBV11-2 and TRBJ2-5, with 10 bases aligning to TRBD2. Germline assignment: CDR1 SGHAT and CDR2 FQNNGV. This CDR3 region has 16 residues. V shed 5 bases and J 1 base; nucleotides not matched to a gene: 7. CDR3 region: CASSQGTSVLQETQYF. The CDR3 DNA sequence: TGTGCCAGCAGCCAAGGGACTAGCGTCCTCCAAGAGACCCAGTACTTC.

This clonotype was observed a few times. The chain has TRBV5-1 and TRBJ2-3; perhaps TRBD2 as D (6 bases). V lost 3 bases and J lost 3, with 14 bases in between. The V gene's germline CDR1 is SGHRS and CDR2 YFSETQ. This CDR3 has 15 amino acids. As DNA, the CDR3 is TGCGCCAGCAGCTCGGGAGCGGTTTTGACAGATACGCAGTATTTT. It is translated as CASSSGAVLTDTQYF.

CDR3 bases: TGTGCCAGTAGTACCGGGGTCGCGGGCTATGGCTACACCTTC. This translates into CASSTGVAGYGYTF. The chain is built from TRBV19 and TRBJ1-2; no reliable D call. CDR1 is LNHDA, CDR2 SQIVND, per germline (reference sequence). V was cut by 4 bases and J by 4 bases, with 13 bases left in between. The CDR3 consists of 14 residues.

The rearrangement uses TRBV11-3 and TRBJ2-3; D uncertain. V was pared by 0 bases and J by 2 bases, with 9 bases between. The CDR3 spans 15 residues. Per germline, CDR1 SGHNT and CDR2 YENEEA. CDR3 sequence: CASSLDLGPTDTQYF. The DNA of the CDR3 is TGTGCCAGCAGCTTAGATCTGGGCCCCACAGATACGCAGTATTTT.

This clonotype appeared many times. The genes are TRBV29-1 and TRBJ2-1; 10 nucleotides align to TRBD1. The CDR3 runs 14 residues. V was clipped by 6 bases and J by 8 bases; unmatched bases: 10. The germline CDR1 and CDR2 sequences are SQVTM and ANQGSEA. The CDR3 sequence is CSVRRQGATDEQFF. The CDR3 bases are TGCAGCGTCAGACGACAGGGGGCTACGGATGAGCAGTTCTTC.

A few counts support this clonotype. The chain recombines TRBV29-1 with TRBJ2-1, with D perhaps TRBD2 (6 bases). The germline V and J ends were trimmed by 7 bases and 15 bases, with 16 bases remaining between them. CDR1 is SQVTM and CDR2 is ANQGSEA in the germline V gene. CDR3 length: 10 amino acids. The chain's CDR3 is CSAWGGVLFF. The CDR3 DNA is TGCAGCGCTTGGGGCGGGGTTCTGTTCTTC.

This clonotype was recorded at least ten times. CDR3 coding DNA: TGTGCCAGCAGTTTTGGGCAAGTCTACGAGCAGTACTTC. Encoded protein: CASSFGQVYEQYF. V and J are TRBV12-3 or TRBV12-4 and TRBJ2-7; D is unclear. Trimming took off 3 bases at V and 3 bases at J, with 9 bases between the two ends. The CDR3 extends over 13 amino acids.

This clonotype was observed a handful of times. The chain has TRBV4-3 and TRBJ2-1; TRBD2 aligns across 7 bases. Germline V CDR1 and CDR2: LGHNA, YSLEER. V lost 1 base, J lost 9 bases, and 15 bases stayed unmatched. This CDR3 has 17 residues. The CDR3 is CASSQVPFSREGGEQFF. In DNA, the CDR3 is TGCGCCAGCAGCCAAGTCCCTTTTTCGAGGGAGGGTGGTGAGCAGTTCTTC.

This clonotype was recorded a few times. This chain links TRBV7-2 with TRBJ2-7; 7 bases fit TRBD2. Germline trimming cut 4 bases from V and 1 base from J; bases unmatched to any gene: 10. CDR3 length: 16 amino acids. The germline CDR1 and CDR2 sequences are SGHTA and FQGNSA. CDR3 in amino acids: CASSSTWLAESYEQYF. The CDR3, as DNA: TGTGCCAGCAGCTCGACATGGCTAGCGGAATCCTACGAGCAGTACTTC.

This clonotype was counted only a few times. The chain carries TRBV27 and TRBJ1-4, with 10 bases lining up with TRBD1. CDR1 and CDR2 (germline): MNHEY, SMNVEV (reference sequence). The CDR3 loop spans 15 amino acids. V lost 6 bases, J lost 2 bases, and 3 bases stayed unmatched. CDR3 region: CASSPGQGTNEKLFF. The DNA for the CDR3 is TGTGCCAGCAGCCCGGGACAGGGGACTAATGAAAAACTGTTTTTT.

Only a few counts were recorded for this clonotype. The chain combines TRBV10-3 with TRBJ2-7; the match to TRBD1 covers 9 bases. Trimming removed 4 bases from V and 5 bases from J; junction bases left unmatched: 6. The CDR3 totals 14 residues. Per germline, CDR1 ENHRY and CDR2 SYGVKD. Here the CDR3 DNA reads TGTGCCATCAGTGGCCGGGACAGGGTTAACGAGCAGTACTTC. This sequence encodes CAISGRDRVNEQYF.

V is TRBV7-9 and J is TRBJ1-2; possibly TRBD1 for D (5 bases). The length of the CDR3 is 14 residues. Germline V gene data show CDR1 as SEHNR and CDR2 as FQNEAQ (reference sequence). The V gene lost 1 base and the J gene lost 2 bases, with 8 bases spanning the gap. In nucleotides, the CDR3 is TGTGCCAGCAGCTTAGATGCAGGGAACTATGGCTACACCTTC. It yields the protein CASSLDAGNYGYTF.

The chain has TRBV7-6 and TRBJ1-1; possibly TRBD1 for D (5 bases). The CDR3 has 13 residues. The germline V and J ends were trimmed by 5 bases and 3 bases, with 10 bases remaining between them. Germline V gives CDR1 SGHVS, CDR2 FNYEAQ. The CDR3 nucleotides are TGTGCCAGCAGCCTGGGGGACGACACTGAAGCTTTCTTT. Translation gives CASSLGDDTEAFF.

This clonotype was seen a few times. V usage is TRBV20-1 and J usage is TRBJ2-7, with D tentatively TRBD1 (6 bases). The CDR3 extends over 13 amino acids. The V end was cut by 4 bases, the J end by 2 bases, with 12 bases between. The germline gives CDR1 DFQATT, CDR2 SNEGSKA (reference sequence). The DNA of the CDR3 is TGCAGTGCTAACGACAGGCAAACCTACGAGCAGTACTTC. Translated: CSANDRQTYEQYF.

The chain combines TRBV6-1 with TRBJ1-2; 7 bases fit TRBD1. V shed 7 bases, J shed 0 bases, and the junction held 11 bases outside the gene matches. The CDR3 sequence is 16 residues long. Germline assignment: CDR1 MNHNS and CDR2 SASEGT. The CDR3 sequence is CASTQGVGTTNYGYTF. The CDR3 region has the DNA TGTGCCAGCACTCAGGGGGTGGGCACTACTAACTATGGCTACACCTTC.

The sample holds many counts of this clonotype. J is TRBJ2-1 and V is TRBV29-1; no definite D call. The V and J ends lost 0 bases and 9 bases respectively, with 9 bases between them. From germline, CDR1 is SQVTM and CDR2 ANQGSEA. CDR3 length: 12 residues. This CDR3 reads CSVEEGSGEQFF. Here the CDR3 DNA reads TGCAGCGTTGAAGAGGGATCGGGTGAGCAGTTCTTC.

This chain joins TRBV18 and TRBJ1-3; a weak D match, TRBD1 (5 bases). Trimming stripped 3 bases from V and 2 bases from J, with 11 bases between. CDR1 and CDR2 from the germline V gene are KGHSH and LQKENI. The CDR3 extends over 15 amino acids. The CDR3: CASSPTDNAGNTIYF. In nucleotides, the CDR3 is TGTGCCAGCTCACCTACGGACAATGCTGGAAACACCATATATTTT.

This clonotype was seen a handful of times. V gene TRBV20-1 combines with J gene TRBJ2-7; possibly TRBD2 for D (6 bases). From germline, CDR1 is DFQATT and CDR2 SNEGSKA (reference sequence). The length of the CDR3 is 14 residues. Trimming took 2 bases from V and 4 from J, leaving 15 bases between them. The CDR3 loop is CSARPFTGRYEQYF. The CDR3 bases are TGCAGTGCTAGACCGTTCACGGGGAGGTACGAGCAGTACTTC.

V usage is TRBV27 and J usage is TRBJ1-2, with TRBD1 matching 12 bases. Germline CDR1 and CDR2: MNHEY and SMNVEV (reference sequence). V was clipped by 5 bases and J by 4 bases; unmatched bases: 5. The CDR3 extends over 15 amino acids. The CDR3 protein is CASSQGQGAGYGYTF. CDR3 nucleotide sequence: TGTGCCAGCAGTCAGGGACAGGGGGCGGGCTATGGCTACACCTTC.

The rearrangement uses TRBV7-9 and TRBJ2-7, with D possibly matching TRBD1 (6 bases). Per germline, CDR1 SEHNR and CDR2 FQNEAQ (reference sequence). CDR3 length equals 12 residues. V shed 5 bases and J shed 10 bases, with 15 bases lying between them. CDR3 in DNA: TGTGCCAGCAGCCCAGGGGCGTGGGAACAGTACTTC. As protein: CASSPGAWEQYF.

The V and J genes are TRBV25-1 and TRBJ2-7; unclear D gene. Germline CDR1 MGHDK, CDR2 SYGVNS. The CDR3 runs 13 residues. V was pared by 6 bases and J by 3 bases, with 12 bases between. As DNA, the CDR3 is TGTGCCAGCAGCGACCAGGTCTACTACGAGCAGTACTTC. Protein product: CASSDQVYYEQYF.

This clonotype was detected only a few times. DNA of the CDR3: TGTGCCAGCAGTGACCCAGGGGATTTGTATTCACCCCTCCACTTT. It specifies CASSDPGDLYSPLHF. This rearrangement joins TRBV25-1 to TRBJ1-6, with D possibly TRBD1 on 6 matching bases. Germline V CDR1 and CDR2: MGHDK, SYGVNS. The V and J ends lost 3 bases and 8 bases respectively, with 14 bases between them. CDR3 length equals 15 residues.